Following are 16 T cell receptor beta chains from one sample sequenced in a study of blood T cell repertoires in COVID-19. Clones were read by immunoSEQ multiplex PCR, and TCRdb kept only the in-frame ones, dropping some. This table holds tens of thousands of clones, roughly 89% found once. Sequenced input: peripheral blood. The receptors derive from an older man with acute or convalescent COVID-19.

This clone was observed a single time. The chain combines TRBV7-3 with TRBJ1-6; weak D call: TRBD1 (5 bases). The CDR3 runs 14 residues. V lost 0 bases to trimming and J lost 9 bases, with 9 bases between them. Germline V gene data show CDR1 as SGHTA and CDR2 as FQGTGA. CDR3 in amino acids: CASSLTAGGSPLHF. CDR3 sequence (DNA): TGTGCCAGCAGCTTAACGGCCGGGGGTTCACCCCTCCACTTT.

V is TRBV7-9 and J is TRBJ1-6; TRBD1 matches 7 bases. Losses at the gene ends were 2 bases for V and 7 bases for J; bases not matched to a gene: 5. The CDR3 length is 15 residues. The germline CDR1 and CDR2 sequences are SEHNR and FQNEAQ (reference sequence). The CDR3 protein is CASSLRDSSNSPLHF. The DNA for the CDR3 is TGTGCCAGCAGCTTACGGGACAGCTCCAATTCACCCCTCCACTTT.

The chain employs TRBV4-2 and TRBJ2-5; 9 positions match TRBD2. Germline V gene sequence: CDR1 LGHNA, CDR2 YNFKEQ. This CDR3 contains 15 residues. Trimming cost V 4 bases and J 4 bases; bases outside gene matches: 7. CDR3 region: CASSPSGRGGETQYF. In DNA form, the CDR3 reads TGTGCCAGCAGCCCTTCGGGGCGGGGGGGAGAGACCCAGTACTTC.

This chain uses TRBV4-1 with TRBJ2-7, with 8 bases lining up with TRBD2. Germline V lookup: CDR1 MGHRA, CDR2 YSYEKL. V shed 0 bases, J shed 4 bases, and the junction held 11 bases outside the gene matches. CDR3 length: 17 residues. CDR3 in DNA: TGCGCCAGCAGCCAAGATTCCGGGGGGGTATATTCGTACGAGCAGTACTTC. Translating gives CASSQDSGGVYSYEQYF.

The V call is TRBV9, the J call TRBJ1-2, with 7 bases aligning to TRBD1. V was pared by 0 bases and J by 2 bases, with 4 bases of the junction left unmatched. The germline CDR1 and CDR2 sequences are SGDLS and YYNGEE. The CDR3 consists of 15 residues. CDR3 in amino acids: CASSVAWDSNYGYTF. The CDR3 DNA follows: TGTGCCAGCAGCGTAGCGTGGGACAGCAACTATGGCTACACCTTC.

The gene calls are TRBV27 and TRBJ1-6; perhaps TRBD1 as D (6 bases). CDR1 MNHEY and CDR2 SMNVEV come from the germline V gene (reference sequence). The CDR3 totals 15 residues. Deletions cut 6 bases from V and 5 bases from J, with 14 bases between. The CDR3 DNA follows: TGTGCCAGCAGGAGGACAGTAAATGATAATTCACCCCTCCACTTT. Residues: CASRRTVNDNSPLHF.

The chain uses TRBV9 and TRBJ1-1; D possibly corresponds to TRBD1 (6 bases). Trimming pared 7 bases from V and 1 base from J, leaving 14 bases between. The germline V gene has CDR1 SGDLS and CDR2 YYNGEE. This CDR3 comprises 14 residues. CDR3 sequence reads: CASGGHGRNTEAFF. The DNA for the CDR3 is TGTGCCAGCGGGGGCCATGGACGGAACACTGAAGCTTTCTTT. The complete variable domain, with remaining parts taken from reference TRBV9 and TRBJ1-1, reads DSGVTQTPKHLITATGQRVTLRCSPRSGDLSVYWYQQSLDQGLQFLIQYYNGEERAKGNILERFSAQQFPDLHSELNLSSLELGDSALYFCASGGHGRNTEAFFGQGTRLTVV.

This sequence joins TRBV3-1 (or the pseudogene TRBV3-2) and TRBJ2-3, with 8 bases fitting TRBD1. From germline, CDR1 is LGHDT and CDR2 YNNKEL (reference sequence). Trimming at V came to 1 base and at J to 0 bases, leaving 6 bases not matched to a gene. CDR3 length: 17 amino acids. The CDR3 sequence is CASSQVSWTGSTDTQYF. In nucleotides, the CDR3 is TGTGCCAGCAGCCAAGTGTCCTGGACAGGGAGCACAGATACGCAGTATTTT.

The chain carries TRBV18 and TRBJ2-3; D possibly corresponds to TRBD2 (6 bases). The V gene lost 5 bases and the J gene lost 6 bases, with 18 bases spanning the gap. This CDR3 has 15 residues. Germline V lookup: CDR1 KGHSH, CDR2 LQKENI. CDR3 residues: CASSGTGTRGDTQYF. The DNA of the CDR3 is TGTGCCAGCTCAGGGACTGGGACCCGCGGGGATACGCAGTATTTT.

CDR3 DNA: TGCAGTGCTAGTACAGGGCCTAATTCACCCCTCCACTTT. Its protein product is CSASTGPNSPLHF. This chain uses TRBV20-1 with TRBJ1-6; D possibly corresponds to TRBD1 (6 bases). The germline V and J ends were trimmed by 3 bases and 6 bases, with 9 bases remaining between them. Germline-derived CDR1 and CDR2 are DFQATT and SNEGSKA (reference sequence). The CDR3 covers 13 residues.

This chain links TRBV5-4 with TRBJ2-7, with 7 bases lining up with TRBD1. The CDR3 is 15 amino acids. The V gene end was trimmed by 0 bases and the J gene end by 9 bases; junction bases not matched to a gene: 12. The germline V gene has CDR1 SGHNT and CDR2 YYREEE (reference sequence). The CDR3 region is CASSLAGTGERRQYF. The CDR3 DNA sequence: TGTGCCAGCAGCTTGGCCGGAACAGGGGAGAGGAGGCAGTACTTC.

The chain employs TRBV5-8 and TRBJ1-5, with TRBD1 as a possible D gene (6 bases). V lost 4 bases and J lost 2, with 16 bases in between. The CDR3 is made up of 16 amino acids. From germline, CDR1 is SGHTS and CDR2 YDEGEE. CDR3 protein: CASSGDRPRGNQPQHF. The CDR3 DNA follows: TGTGCCAGCAGCGGTGACAGGCCTAGGGGCAATCAGCCCCAGCATTTT.

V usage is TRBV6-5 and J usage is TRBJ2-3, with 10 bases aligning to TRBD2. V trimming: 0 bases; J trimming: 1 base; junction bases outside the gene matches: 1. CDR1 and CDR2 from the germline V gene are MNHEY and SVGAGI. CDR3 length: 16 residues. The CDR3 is CASSYSLAGGTDTQYF. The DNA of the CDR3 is TGTGCCAGCAGTTACTCTCTAGCGGGGGGCACAGATACGCAGTATTTT.

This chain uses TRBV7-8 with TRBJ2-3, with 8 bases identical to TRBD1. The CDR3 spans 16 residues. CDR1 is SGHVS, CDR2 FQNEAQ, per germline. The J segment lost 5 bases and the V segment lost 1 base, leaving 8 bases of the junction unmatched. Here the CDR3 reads CASSLVTGQVVDTQYF. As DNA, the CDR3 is TGTGCCAGCAGCTTAGTTACGGGACAGGTCGTAGATACGCAGTATTTT.

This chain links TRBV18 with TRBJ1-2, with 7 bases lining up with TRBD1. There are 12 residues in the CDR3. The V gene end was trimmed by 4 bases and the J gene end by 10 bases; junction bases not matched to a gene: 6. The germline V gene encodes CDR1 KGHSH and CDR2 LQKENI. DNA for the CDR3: TGTGCCAGCTCACTGGACAGGCACGACTACACCTTC. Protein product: CASSLDRHDYTF.

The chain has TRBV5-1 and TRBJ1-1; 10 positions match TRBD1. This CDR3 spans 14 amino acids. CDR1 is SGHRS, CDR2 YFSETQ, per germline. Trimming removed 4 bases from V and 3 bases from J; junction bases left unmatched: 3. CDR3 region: CASSQGQGYTEAFF. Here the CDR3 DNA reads TGCGCCAGCAGCCAGGGACAGGGGTACACTGAAGCTTTCTTT.